This section outlines one TCR beta chain sequence together with its context. Its specificity is unknown. The CDR3 sequence is 13 residues long. Trimming left V 4 bases short and J 6 bases short, with 12 bases between. The germline gives CDR1 MNHEY, CDR2 SVGAGI. This sample stems from a study of T cell responses to AZD1222 COVID-19 vaccine. Study-wide findings and caveats: Spike-specific TCR repertoires showed rising breadth and depth after two AZD1222 doses. Samples come after the peak T cell response, not at day 14. The sample set comprised mostly white British donors with more females, and clonal diversity was possibly underestimated.

Data came from immunoSEQ multiplex PCR; TCRdb stores just in-frame clones and leaves some out. The table has tens of thousands of clones, about 91% seen once. Sequenced material: peripheral blood, taken 28 days after the second AZD1222 dose. The rearrangement joins TRBV6-5 to TRBJ1-1, with a tentative D call TRBD1 (5 bases). The TCR originated in an adult who received the AZD1222 COVID-19 vaccine. CDR3 coding DNA: TGTGCCAGCAGTTCAAGTATGGGACCTGAAGCTTTCTTT. Amino acid sequence: CASSSSMGPEAFF.